The present T cell receptor beta chain was sequenced within a study of cytomegalovirus exposure and HLA in healthy donors. Findings of the study overall: An ancestry cluster, one associated with Asian ancestry, reportedly showed fewer N-insertions than the roughly 670-donor mean in a later analysis.

PCR used 60 Vbeta primers and 13 Jbeta primers. The protocol was immunoSEQ multiplex PCR, while the TCRdb copy is restricted to in-frame clones and leaves out a portion. The repertoire holds about 100,000 clones, over 65% seen once, with around 5% in the top ten. This clone was seen a few times. What it binds is unknown. Germline V gives CDR1 SEHNR, CDR2 FQNEAQ (reference sequence). The CDR3 is 17 amino acids. V lost 6 bases to trimming and J lost 2 bases; unmatched junction nucleotides: 10. V is TRBV7-9 and J is TRBJ1-2, with TRBD1 identical over 12 bases. The clonotype originates from a female donor in good health and CMV-seropositive. Sequencing input: PBMCs. The CDR3 here is CASRPGTGGLRNYGYTF. In DNA form, the CDR3 reads TGTGCCAGCAGGCCCGGGACAGGGGGCTTACGAAACTATGGCTACACCTTC.